The 4 T cell receptor beta chains reported below all come from one sample, sequenced in a study of T cell changes during pregnancy in multiple sclerosis. Produced via immunoSEQ multiplex PCR; TCRdb's table is partial and in-frame only. The sample yields 70,000 to 75,000 clones, less than 90% seen once. Source: peripheral blood, taken before pregnancy. The receptors originated from a female donor with multiple sclerosis, enrolled in a pregnancy study.

The CDR3 here is CASTRTGGEYIQYF. CDR3 DNA sequence: TGTGCCAGCACCCGGACAGGGGGGGAATACATTCAGTACTTC. V gene TRBV5-8 combines with J gene TRBJ2-4, with 10 bases matching TRBD1. With V trimmed by 6 bases and J by 8 bases, 8 bases remained unmatched. Germline-derived CDR1 and CDR2 are SGHTS and YDEGEE. The CDR3 contains 14 residues.

This rearrangement joins TRBV28 to TRBJ2-7; no firm D call. Trimming left V 8 bases short and J 1 base short, with 9 bases between. This CDR3 contains 12 residues. CDR1 is MDHEN, CDR2 SYDVKM, per germline. This CDR3 reads CASGGYSYEQYF. DNA of the CDR3: TGTGCCAGCGGCGGATATTCCTACGAGCAGTACTTC.

The V call is TRBV10-1, the J call TRBJ1-2, with 9 nucleotides matching TRBD1. The CDR3 totals 15 residues. Germline-derived CDR1 and CDR2 are WNHNN and SYGVQD (reference sequence). Losses at the gene ends were 3 bases for V and 8 bases for J; bases not matched to a gene: 10. CDR3 DNA: TGCGCCAGCAGTGAATCTGGGACAGGGAACGGAGGCTACACCTTC. It translates to CASSESGTGNGGYTF.

The V and J genes are TRBV4-3 and TRBJ2-3; 9 bases are shared with TRBD1. Trimming cost V 4 bases and J 4 bases; bases outside gene matches: 9. The CDR3 totals 16 residues. CDR1 LGHNA and CDR2 YSLEER come from the germline V gene. The CDR3 DNA follows: TGCGCCAGCAGCCCAAGGACAGGGGCCGATTCAGATACGCAGTATTTT. Translating gives CASSPRTGADSDTQYF.